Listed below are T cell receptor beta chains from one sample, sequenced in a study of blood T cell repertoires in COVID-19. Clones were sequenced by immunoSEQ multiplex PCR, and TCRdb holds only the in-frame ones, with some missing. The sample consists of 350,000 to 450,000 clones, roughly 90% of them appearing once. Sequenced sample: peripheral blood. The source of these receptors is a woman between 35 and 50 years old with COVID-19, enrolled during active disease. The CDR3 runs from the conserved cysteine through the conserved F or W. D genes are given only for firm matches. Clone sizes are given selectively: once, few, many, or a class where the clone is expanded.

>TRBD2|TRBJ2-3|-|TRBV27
CASSPTSWSTDTQYF
TGTGCCAGCAGTCCGACTAGCTGGAGCACAGATACGCAGTATTTT
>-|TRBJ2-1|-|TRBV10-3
CAISEKASYNEQFF
TGTGCCATCAGTGAAAAAGCCTCCTACAATGAGCAGTTCTTC
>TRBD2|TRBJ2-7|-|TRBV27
CASSFSGRTYEQYF
TGTGCCAGCAGTTTTAGCGGGAGGACCTACGAGCAGTACTTC
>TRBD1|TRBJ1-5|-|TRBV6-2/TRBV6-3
CASSRAGTGGQPQHF
TGTGCCAGCAGCCGAGCCGGGACAGGGGGCCAGCCCCAGCATTTT
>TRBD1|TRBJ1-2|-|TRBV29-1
CSVSGGTNYGYTF
TGCAGCGTTTCAGGGGGAACTAACTATGGCTACACCTTC
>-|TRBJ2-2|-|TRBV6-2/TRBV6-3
CASSYGSGTGELFF
TGTGCCAGCAGTTACGGGTCGGGGACCGGGGAGCTGTTTTTT
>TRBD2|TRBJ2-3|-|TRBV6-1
CASSEVGGGDTDTQYF
TGTGCCAGCAGTGAAGTTGGCGGGGGGGACACAGATACGCAGTATTTT
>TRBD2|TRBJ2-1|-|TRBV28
CASTHLSRGSSYNEQFF
TGTGCCAGTACCCACCTGTCGCGGGGGAGCTCCTACAATGAGCAGTTCTTC
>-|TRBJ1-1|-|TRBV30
CAWKRQENTEAFF
TGTGCCTGGAAAAGACAGGAGAACACTGAAGCTTTCTTT
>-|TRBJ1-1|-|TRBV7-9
CASSSTGTNTEAFF
TGTGCCAGCAGCTCTACAGGGACGAACACTGAAGCTTTCTTT
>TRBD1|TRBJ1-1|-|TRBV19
CAIKGQGWTEAFF
TGTGCCATCAAAGGACAGGGGTGGACTGAAGCTTTCTTT
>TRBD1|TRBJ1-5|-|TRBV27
CASRMTGGTSNQPQHF
TGTGCCAGCAGGATGACAGGGGGTACGAGCAATCAGCCCCAGCATTTT
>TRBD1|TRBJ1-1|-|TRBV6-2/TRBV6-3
CASSYRQGVNTEAFF
TGTGCCAGCAGTTACAGGCAGGGGGTGAACACTGAAGCTTTCTTT
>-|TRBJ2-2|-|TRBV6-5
CASRDIEKLFF
TGTGCCAGCAGAGACATTGAGAAGCTGTTTTTT
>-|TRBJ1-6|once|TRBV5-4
CASSPTINSPLHF
TGTGCCAGCAGCCCAACTATTAATTCACCCCTCCACTTT
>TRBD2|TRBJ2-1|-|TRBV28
CASSLGTSGRTHNEQFF
TGTGCCAGCAGTTTAGGGACTAGCGGGAGGACCCACAATGAGCAGTTCTTC
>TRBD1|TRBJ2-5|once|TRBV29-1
CSGTQGARGTQYF
TGCAGCGGCACACAGGGGGCCCGAGGGACCCAGTACTTC
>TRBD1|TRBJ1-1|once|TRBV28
CASSSRGIGMNTEAFF
TGTGCCAGCAGTTCCAGGGGGATTGGGATGAACACTGAAGCTTTCTTT
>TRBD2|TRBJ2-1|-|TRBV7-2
CASSLASRGVYNEQFF
TGTGCCAGCAGCTTAGCTTCGCGGGGGGTCTACAATGAGCAGTTCTTC
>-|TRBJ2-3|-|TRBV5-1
CASSRGTTDTQYF
TGCGCCAGCAGCCGCGGGACGACAGATACGCAGTATTTT
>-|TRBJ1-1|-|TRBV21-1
CASSPRGGRTEAFF
TGTGCCAGCAGCCCTCGGGGGGGGAGGACTGAAGCTTTCTTT
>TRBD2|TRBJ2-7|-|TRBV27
CASSLGTSGRQNEQYF
TGTGCCAGCAGTCTCGGGACTAGCGGGAGGCAGAACGAGCAGTACTTC
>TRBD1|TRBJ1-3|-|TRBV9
CASSAVGQGIGASGNTIYF
TGTGCCAGCAGCGCCGTAGGACAGGGGATTGGAGCCTCTGGAAACACCATATATTTT
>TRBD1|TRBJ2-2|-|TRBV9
CASCRQGTGELFF
TGTGCCTCTTGTAGACAGGGCACCGGGGAGCTGTTTTTT
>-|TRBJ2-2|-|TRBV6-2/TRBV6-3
CASSFPGWRATGELFF
TGTGCCAGCAGTTTCCCGGGGTGGAGGGCCACCGGGGAGCTGTTTTTT
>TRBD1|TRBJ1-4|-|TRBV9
CASSAQTGDNEKLFF
TGTGCCAGCAGCGCGCAGACAGGGGATAATGAAAAACTGTTTTTT
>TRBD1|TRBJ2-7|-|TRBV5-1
CASSGTGSAYEQYF
TGCGCCAGCAGCGGGACAGGCTCAGCCTACGAGCAGTACTTC
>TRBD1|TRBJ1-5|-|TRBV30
CAWSVQGGNQPRHF
TGTGCCTGGAGTGTACAGGGGGGCAATCAGCCCCGGCATTTT
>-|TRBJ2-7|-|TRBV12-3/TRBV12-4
CASSLDSFHEQYF
TGTGCCAGCAGTCTTGACAGTTTCCACGAGCAGTACTTC
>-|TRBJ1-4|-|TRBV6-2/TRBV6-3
CASSPYFRQPGGGGSPTNEKLFF
TGTGCCAGCAGCCCTTACTTTCGACAGCCTGGTGGGGGCGGATCTCCAACTAATGAAAAACTGTTTTTT
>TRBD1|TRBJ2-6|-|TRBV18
CASSPGPSLGQGSGANVLTF
TGTGCCAGCTCTCCCGGCCCTTCATTGGGACAGGGATCTGGGGCCAACGTCCTGACTTTC
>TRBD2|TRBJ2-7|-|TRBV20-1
CSASEVSGRRGEQYF
TGCAGTGCTAGTGAAGTGAGCGGGAGGAGAGGCGAGCAGTACTTC
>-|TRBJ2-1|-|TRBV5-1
CASGRDNSYNEQFF
TGCGCCAGCGGCCGGGACAATTCCTACAATGAGCAGTTCTTC
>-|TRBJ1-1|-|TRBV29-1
CSATRGAGNTEAFF
TGCAGCGCCACCCGGGGGGCGGGGAACACTGAAGCTTTCTTT
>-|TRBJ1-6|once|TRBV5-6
CASSLLTPYNSPLHF
TGTGCCAGCAGCTTATTGACACCTTATAATTCACCCCTCCACTTT
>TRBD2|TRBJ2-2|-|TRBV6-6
CASSSPREGYTGELFF
TGTGCCAGCAGTTCCCCAAGGGAGGGTTACACCGGGGAGCTGTTTTTT
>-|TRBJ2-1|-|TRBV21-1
CASTRDRVYNEQFF
TGTGCCAGCACCCGGGACAGGGTTTACAATGAGCAGTTCTTC
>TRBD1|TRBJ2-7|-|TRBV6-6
CASSPGGEQYF
TGTGCCAGCAGTCCAGGGGGCGAGCAGTACTTC
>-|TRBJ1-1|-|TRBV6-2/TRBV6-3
CASSYVGVEAFF
TGTGCCAGCAGTTACGTCGGGGTTGAAGCTTTCTTT
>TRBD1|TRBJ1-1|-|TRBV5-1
CASSLAGQVLLGGTEAFF
TGCGCCAGCAGCTTGGCGGGACAGGTTCTTCTTGGTGGTACTGAAGCTTTCTTT
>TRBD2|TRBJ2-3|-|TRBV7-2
CASSRRASGDTDTQYF
TGTGCCAGCAGCCGTAGGGCTAGCGGGGACACAGATACGCAGTATTTT
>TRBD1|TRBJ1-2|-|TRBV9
CASSVEGTGYGYTF
TGTGCCAGCAGCGTAGAAGGGACAGGATATGGCTACACCTTC
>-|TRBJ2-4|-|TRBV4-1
CASSQEGTLNIQYF
TGCGCCAGCAGCCAAGAGGGGACTCTAAACATTCAGTACTTC
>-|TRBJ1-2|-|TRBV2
CASSDQGRSYGYTF
TGTGCCAGCAGTGACCAGGGAAGGAGCTATGGCTACACCTTC
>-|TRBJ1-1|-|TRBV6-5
CASSARKGLNTEAFF
TGTGCCAGCAGCGCGCGAAAGGGACTAAACACTGAAGCTTTCTTT
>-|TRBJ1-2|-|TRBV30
CAWSTFRGYTF
TGTGCCTGGAGCACTTTCAGGGGCTACACCTTC
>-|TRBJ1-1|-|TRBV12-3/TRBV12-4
CASRGVLGTEAFF
TGTGCCAGCAGAGGGGTTCTGGGCACTGAAGCTTTCTTT
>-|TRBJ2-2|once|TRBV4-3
CASSHETTGPLNTGELFF
TGCGCCAGCAGCCATGAAACGACAGGTCCTTTGAACACCGGGGAGCTGTTTTTT
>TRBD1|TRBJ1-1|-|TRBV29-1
CSVDKTGVNTEAFF
TGCAGCGTTGATAAGACAGGGGTGAACACTGAAGCTTTCTTT
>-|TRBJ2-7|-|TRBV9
CASSAGQSDYEQYF
TGTGCCAGCAGCGCTGGACAGTCAGATTACGAGCAGTACTTC
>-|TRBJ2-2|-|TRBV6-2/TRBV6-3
CASSYTALATGELFF
TGTGCCAGCAGTTACACCGCTCTAGCGACCGGGGAGCTGTTTTTT
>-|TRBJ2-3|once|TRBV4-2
CASSQVAAGDTADTQYF
TGTGCCAGCAGCCAAGTGGCGGCAGGGGACACGGCAGATACGCAGTATTTT
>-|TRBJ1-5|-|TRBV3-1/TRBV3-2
CASSHSGVRQPQHF
TGTGCCAGCAGCCATTCAGGGGTTAGGCAGCCCCAGCATTTT
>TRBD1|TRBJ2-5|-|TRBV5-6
CASSLFATGRETQYF
TGTGCCAGCAGCTTATTTGCGACAGGGCGAGAGACCCAGTACTTC
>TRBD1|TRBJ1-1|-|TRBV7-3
CASSSTGTGDTEAFF
TGTGCCAGCAGCTCCACCGGGACAGGGGATACTGAAGCTTTCTTT
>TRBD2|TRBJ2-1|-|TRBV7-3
CASTTGLAGVDEQFF
TGTGCCAGCACCACGGGACTAGCGGGAGTCGATGAGCAGTTCTTC
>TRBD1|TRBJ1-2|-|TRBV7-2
CASSLESRGNYGYTF
TGTGCCAGCAGCTTAGAGAGCAGGGGGAACTATGGCTACACCTTC
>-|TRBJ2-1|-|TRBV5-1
CASSLVGISYNEQFF
TGCGCCAGCAGCTTGGTCGGGATCTCCTACAATGAGCAGTTCTTC